This TCR beta chain was found in a study of siplizumab effects on memory and regulatory T cells. Germline V lookup: CDR1 SGHDN, CDR2 FVKESK. This CDR3 region has 14 residues. Trimming cost V 6 bases and J 0 bases, with 11 bases left between them. General study points: Among mappable alloreactive CD4+ clones, the Treg-derived fraction averaged around 70% with siplizumab versus more than 25% in controls. Naive T cells looked more diverse than memory cells, and they looked like major contributors to the alloresponse.

Roughly 95,000 TCR templates per sample were assayed. Only in-frame clones appear in the TCRdb table, and some are missing; sequencing was by immunoSEQ multiplex PCR. The data hold fewer than 85,000 clones, with about 91% observed a single time. The count of this clone is one. Antigen specificity is unknown. This chain links TRBV14 with TRBJ1-1, with D tentatively TRBD1 (5 bases). The specimen was Tregs sorted from blood. This receptor was taken from a human donor in good health. The DNA of the CDR3 is TGTGCCAGCAGACCTAAAGGGGTGAACACTGAAGCTTTCTTT. This sequence encodes CASRPKGVNTEAFF.